The 8 T cell receptor beta chains listed next were all sequenced from one sample in a study of shared clonotypes between healthy human individuals. Data came from immunoSEQ multiplex PCR; TCRdb stores just in-frame clones and leaves some out. Seen here are millions of clones, around 95% observed once, and the top ten hold roughly 0.13%. Source material: naive CD4+ T cells sorted from blood. Subset defined: CD45RA+ positively selected. The receptors were sampled from a man aged 18 to 29 in good health.

For the CDR3, the DNA is TGTGCCAGCTCACCACAGGGGGAGTCTTCACCCCTCCACTTT. This gives the protein CASSPQGESSPLHF. The chain links TRBV18 to TRBJ1-6; D is possibly TRBD1 (6 bases). The CDR3 is 14 residues long. With 1 base removed from V and 9 bases from J, the gap between germline ends came to 10 bases. Germline V gene sequence: CDR1 KGHSH, CDR2 LQKENI.

V usage is TRBV25-1 and J usage is TRBJ2-1, with TRBD2 as a possible D gene (6 bases). Germline V gene data show CDR1 as MGHDK and CDR2 as SYGVNS. Trimming cost V 6 bases and J 6 bases, with 21 bases left between them. CDR3 length: 16 residues. CDR3 nucleotides: TGTGCCAGCAGGGGCTTAGCGGCAGATCCCATCAATGAGCAGTTCTTC. This sequence encodes CASRGLAADPINEQFF.

The chain joins TRBV2 to TRBJ2-5; 8 bases line up with TRBD2. Per germline, CDR1 SNHLY and CDR2 FYNNEI. CDR3 size: 13 residues. The ends lost 6 bases at V and 4 bases at J; junction bases unmatched: 4. The CDR3 here is CASRSRGGETQYF. The CDR3 DNA sequence: TGTGCCAGCAGGTCCCGGGGGGGAGAGACCCAGTACTTC. Combining the CDR3 with reference TRBV2 and TRBJ2-5 gives the whole variable domain EPEVTQTPSHQVTQMGQEVILRCVPISNHLYFYWYRQILGQKVEFLVSFYNNEISEKSEIFDDQFSVERPDGSNFTLKIRSTKLEDSAMYFCASRSRGGETQYFGPGTRLLVL.

V is TRBV27 and J is TRBJ1-5, with a possible D match to TRBD1 (5 bases). This CDR3 is built from 15 residues. Trimming cost V 2 bases and J 5 bases, with 13 bases left between them. The germline V gene has CDR1 MNHEY and CDR2 SMNVEV (reference sequence). The CDR3 DNA is TGTGCCAGCAGTTTACAGGGACGGACTTATCAGCCCCAGCATTTT. The encoded protein is CASSLQGRTYQPQHF.

The chain employs TRBV14 and TRBJ2-3, with 11 bases that match TRBD2. The junction had 10 bases not matched to a gene; V was cut back by 0 bases and J by 5 bases. CDR1 is SGHDN and CDR2 is FVKESK in the germline V gene. The CDR3 has 18 residues. CDR3 protein: CASSQELAGEYWGDTQYF. CDR3 coding DNA: TGTGCCAGCAGCCAAGAACTAGCGGGAGAATATTGGGGAGATACGCAGTATTTT.

The V call is TRBV28, the J call TRBJ2-1; 11 positions match TRBD2. CDR1 and CDR2 (germline): MDHEN, SYDVKM. Germline trimming cut 6 bases from V and 7 bases from J; bases unmatched to any gene: 8. CDR3 length equals 15 residues. The CDR3 sequence: CASSPTSGALNEQFF. Written as DNA, the CDR3 is TGTGCCAGCAGCCCGACTAGCGGGGCCTTAAATGAGCAGTTCTTC.

V gene TRBV29-1 combines with J gene TRBJ2-2; 7 bases are a match to TRBD2. CDR3 length: 11 amino acids. From germline, CDR1 is SQVTM and CDR2 ANQGSEA. CDR3 nucleotides: TGCGAGATCCCTGGCGGGAGAAGGCTGTTTTTT. Encoded protein: CEIPGGRRLFF.

Comments on this clone: This sample includes further DNA sequences coding for the same CDR3. This chain links TRBV5-4 with TRBJ2-1; the D call may be TRBD1 or TRBD2 (5 bases each). This CDR3 comprises 12 residues. V lost 0 bases, J lost 9 bases, and 7 bases lay in between. CDR1 is SGHNT and CDR2 is YYREEE in the germline V gene (reference sequence). CDR3 loop: CASSLVGGEQFF. DNA of the CDR3: TGTGCCAGCAGCTTGGTTGGGGGTGAGCAGTTCTTC.